This T cell receptor (beta chain) was sequenced during a study of blood T cell repertoires in COVID-19. At the level of the study: Collection of acute and convalescent COVID-19 samples took place in the United States, Italy and Spain. The analysed material was cDNA or gDNA that came from T cells, B-cell-depleted T cells, or PBMCs.

V was trimmed by 6 bases and J by 2 bases, leaving 8 bases between them. The CDR3 is made up of 13 amino acids. Germline V lookup: CDR1 LNHNV, CDR2 YYDKDF (reference sequence). Study processing details: Estimated nucleated cell counts came from reference gene primer amplification. Clones were sequenced by immunoSEQ multiplex PCR, and TCRdb holds only the in-frame ones, with some missing. That table supplies the V and J calls and clone size; D and trimming were determined from the DNA. The data contain 90,000 to 140,000 clones, roughly 79% of them seen just once; the ten biggest clones take up roughly 9.4%.

The clonotype originates from a woman in her 70s with acute or convalescent COVID-19. J is TRBJ2-1 and V is TRBV15, with D possibly matching TRBD2 (5 bases). Sequenced sample: peripheral blood. Here the CDR3 reads CATSPGTYNEQFF. Here the CDR3 DNA reads TGTGCCACCAGTCCCGGGACCTACAATGAGCAGTTCTTC.